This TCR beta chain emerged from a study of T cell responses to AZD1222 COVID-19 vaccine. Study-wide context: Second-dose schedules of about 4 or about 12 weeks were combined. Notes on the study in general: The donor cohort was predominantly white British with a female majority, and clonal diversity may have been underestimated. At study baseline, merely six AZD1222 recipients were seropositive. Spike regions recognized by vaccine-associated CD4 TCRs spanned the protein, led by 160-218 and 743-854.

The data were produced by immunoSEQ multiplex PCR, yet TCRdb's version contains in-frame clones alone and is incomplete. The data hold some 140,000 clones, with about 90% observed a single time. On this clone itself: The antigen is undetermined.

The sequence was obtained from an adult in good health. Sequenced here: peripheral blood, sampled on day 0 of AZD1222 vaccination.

CDR3 sequence reads: CASNNGGRAFF. CDR3 DNA sequence: TGTGCCAGCAATAACGGGGGGCGCGCTTTCTTT. The chain uses TRBV7-6 and TRBJ1-1; maybe TRBD1 (6 bases). CDR1 is SGHVS, CDR2 FNYEAQ, per germline. This CDR3 is built from 11 residues. Trimming pared 7 bases from V and 11 bases from J, leaving 14 bases between.